A selection of T cell receptor beta chains follows, all from one sample in a study of response to subunit inactivated influenza vaccine. TCRdb fed the RT-PCR reads into MiXCR, producing one record per CDR3 protein. The sample gives 150,000 to 200,000 distinct CDR3 sequences, about 12% of which show up once; 29% is in the top ten. The same sample was also studied in work on T cells expressing NK-cell markers.

The sequences come from CD8+ T cells sorted from PBMCs, collected roughly 12 days after vaccination. These receptors all come from a man aged 45-60 years who received an inactivated influenza vaccine. Each CDR3 is given with its conserved first and last residue. A D gene is named only where the DNA matches it firmly. Clone size appears in some rows only: once, few, many, or a class for an expanded clone.

d_gene	v_gene	j_gene	abundance	CDR3nt	CDR3aa
.	TRBV6-2/TRBV6-3	TRBJ2-1	.	TGTGCCAGCAGTGGGGGGAGCTCCTACAATGAGCAGTTCTTC	CASSGGSSYNEQFF
.	TRBV15	TRBJ2-5	.	TGTGCCACCAGCAGGGATCTGGGGGGTTTGGAGACCCAGTACTTC	CATSRDLGGLETQYF
.	TRBV7-8	TRBJ2-7	.	TGTGCCAGCAGCCCGGTGGGCTCCTACGAGCAGTACTTC	CASSPVGSYEQYF
.	TRBV7-9	TRBJ2-3	few	TGTGCCAGCAGCTTACTTGGGGCAGATACGCAGTATTTT	CASSLLGADTQYF
TRBD1	TRBV12-3/TRBV12-4	TRBJ2-7	few	TGTGCCAGCAGCCGACAGGGGGACCCCTCCTACGAGCAGTACTTC	CASSRQGDPSYEQYF
.	TRBV7-8	TRBJ2-1	many	TGTGCCAGCAGCCCGTTTTCGGGGCCACGCAATGAGCAGTTCTTC	CASSPFSGPRNEQFF
.	TRBV15	TRBJ2-3	.	TGTGCCACCAGCAGAGGTGTAAGCACAGATACGCAGTATTTT	CATSRGVSTDTQYF
.	TRBV7-9	TRBJ2-7	.	TGTGCCAGCAGCCCCTTAGACAGGGACTTCTACGAGCAGTACTTC	CASSPLDRDFYEQYF
TRBD2	TRBV4-1	TRBJ2-3	.	TGCGCCAGCGGGGGGGTATACACAGATACGCAGTATTTT	CASGGVYTDTQYF
TRBD1	TRBV5-1	TRBJ1-1	few	TGCGCCAGCAGCTCACGGACAGGTGGGATGAACACTGAAGCTTTCTTT	CASSSRTGGMNTEAFF
.	TRBV12-3/TRBV12-4	TRBJ2-1	medium-sized	TGTGCCAGCAGTTTCGTCTCTACCTACAATGAGCAGTTCTTC	CASSFVSTYNEQFF
TRBD1	TRBV29-1	TRBJ2-1	few	TGCAGCGCTGGACAGGGGAACAATGAGCAGTTCTTC	CSAGQGNNEQFF
.	TRBV28	TRBJ2-3	many	TGTGCCAGCAGCACGACCGCATATGATACGCAGTATTTT	CASSTTAYDTQYF
TRBD2	TRBV3-1	TRBJ2-2	many	TGTGCCAGCAGCAACGTCCGAAGCGGGAGTGGTGGGGAGCTGTTTTTT	CASSNVRSGSGGELFF
.	TRBV27	TRBJ1-5	many	TGTGCCAGCAGTTTTTATAGCAATCAGCCCCAGCATTTT	CASSFYSNQPQHF
.	TRBV19	TRBJ2-5	.	TGTGCCAGTAGTTCGATGCCACAAGAGACCCAGTACTTC	CASSSMPQETQYF
TRBD1	TRBV15	TRBJ2-1	.	TGTGCCACCAGCAGAGTAGCAGGGGGCAGGGATGAGCAGTTCTTC	CATSRVAGGRDEQFF
TRBD1	TRBV27	TRBJ2-7	few	TGTGCCAGCCAGGGGGTAGGGTACGAGCAGTACTTC	CASQGVGYEQYF
TRBD1	TRBV10-3	TRBJ2-1	many	TGTGCCACTGAGGGACAGGGTGCGAATGAGCAGTTCTTC	CATEGQGANEQFF
.	TRBV20-1	TRBJ2-1	few	TGCAGTGCTAGGGATCTAGAACTTCCCTACAATGAGCAGTTCTTC	CSARDLELPYNEQFF
.	TRBV2	TRBJ2-1	.	TGTGCCAGCAGTGGTGGGACGAGTCAGGCAAATTACAATGAGCAGTTCTTC	CASSGGTSQANYNEQFF
TRBD1	TRBV12-3/TRBV12-4	TRBJ2-7	.	TGTGCCAGCAGTTTCAGGGGGTACGAGCAGTACTTC	CASSFRGYEQYF
.	TRBV12-3/TRBV12-4	TRBJ1-5	.	TGTGCCAGCAGTTTAAGTAGGGTTCAGCCCCAGCATTTT	CASSLSRVQPQHF
.	TRBV7-9	TRBJ2-7	.	TGTGCCAGCAGCTTAGTGTCTCCCTACGAGCAGTACTTC	CASSLVSPYEQYF
.	TRBV7-9	TRBJ2-7	.	TGTGCCAGCAGCTCCCGGGCCGGCGAGCAGTACTTC	CASSSRAGEQYF
TRBD1	TRBV29-1	TRBJ2-5	many	TGCAGCTGTCCAGGGGGCCAAGAGACCCAGTACTTC	CSCPGGQETQYF
TRBD1	TRBV12-3/TRBV12-4	TRBJ2-5	many	TGTGCCAGCAGCGGACGGACAGGGGTGGACCAAGAGACCCAGTACTTC	CASSGRTGVDQETQYF
TRBD1	TRBV6-2/TRBV6-3	TRBJ1-2	.	TGTGCCAGCAGCTCATCTGACAGGGGTTGGAGGCATGGCTACACCTTC	CASSSSDRGWRHGYTF
.	TRBV29-1	TRBJ1-2	.	TGCAGCGTTGCGGTGGGAAGTGGCTACACCTTC	CSVAVGSGYTF
TRBD1	TRBV19	TRBJ2-1	many	TGTGCCAGTAGTATAAGCAGGGGGTTCATCGATGAGCAGTTCTTC	CASSISRGFIDEQFF
.	TRBV5-6	TRBJ2-6	few	TGTGCCAGCAGCTTGGGGTTGGAGACCCCAAGCTCTGGGGCCAACGTCCTGACTTTC	CASSLGLETPSSGANVLTF
.	TRBV14	TRBJ2-5	.	TGTGCCAGCAGCCAATGGTCTGGAACCCAAGAGACCCAGTACTTC	CASSQWSGTQETQYF
TRBD1	TRBV7-9	TRBJ2-7	.	TGTGCCAGCACCTCACCGGGACAGTCCTACGAGCAGTACTTC	CASTSPGQSYEQYF
.	TRBV7-3	TRBJ2-2	few	TGTGCCAGCAGCTTAATCGGCAGGGGCTTGGGTAAATCCGGGGAGCTGTTTTTT	CASSLIGRGLGKSGELFF
TRBD1	TRBV29-1	TRBJ2-7	few	TGCAGCGTTTACCTCACCGGGACAGTCTCCTACGAGCAGTACTTC	CSVYLTGTVSYEQYF
.	TRBV20-1	TRBJ2-2	few	TGCAGTGCTAGTAGTGGCGACACCGGGGAGCTGTTTTTT	CSASSGDTGELFF
.	TRBV7-9	TRBJ2-3	.	TGTGCCAGCAGCTTAGACAGGGACTTCACAGATACGCAGTATTTT	CASSLDRDFTDTQYF
.	TRBV27	TRBJ2-3	.	TGTGCCAGCAGATTTTTGGGGAGGGGGGCAGATACGCAGTATTTT	CASRFLGRGADTQYF
.	TRBV6-2/TRBV6-3	TRBJ2-4	.	TGTGCCAGCAGTCTACACCGACCGTGGGGGGCCAAAAACATTCAGTACTTC	CASSLHRPWGAKNIQYF
TRBD1	TRBV5-6	TRBJ2-2	.	TGTGCCAGCATGCCGATGGGACAGTTCGGCACCGGGGAGCTGTTTTTT	CASMPMGQFGTGELFF
TRBD1	TRBV29-1	TRBJ2-5	many	TGCAGCGTCCGCCGTGTGGGACAGGGGGAGGCACCTCAAGAGACCCAGTACTTC	CSVRRVGQGEAPQETQYF
TRBD2	TRBV15	TRBJ2-7	.	TGTGCCACCAGCAGCGGACTAGTCTACGAGCAGTACTTC	CATSSGLVYEQYF
.	TRBV28	TRBJ2-7	many	TGTGCCAGCAGTTTGGAGCAGGGCACCTCCTACGAGCAGTACTTC	CASSLEQGTSYEQYF
.	TRBV20-1	TRBJ2-7	few	TGCAGTGCTAGAGGGGGGGTCGAGCAGTACTTC	CSARGGVEQYF
TRBD1	TRBV7-9	TRBJ1-1	many	TGTGCCAGCAGCTTAAGCCCTGGACAGGGGGACACTGAAGCTTTCTTT	CASSLSPGQGDTEAFF
.	TRBV4-2	TRBJ2-5	.	TGTGCCAGCAGCCTCGTGACAGAGTACCAAGAGACCCAGTACTTC	CASSLVTEYQETQYF
.	TRBV25-1	TRBJ1-1	many	TGTGCCAGCAGAGAGGACAGTTACACTGAAGCTTTCTTT	CASREDSYTEAFF
.	TRBV6-2/TRBV6-3	TRBJ2-2	few	TGTGCCAGCACCCATGACCGGGACAACTGGGGCACCGGGGAGCTGTTTTTT	CASTHDRDNWGTGELFF
.	TRBV5-1	TRBJ1-1	.	TGCGCCAGCAGAACAGGGACTGGGACTGAAGCTTTCTTT	CASRTGTGTEAFF
.	TRBV28	TRBJ2-7	few	TGTGCCAGCAGTTTACAGGGGCCCTACCTCTACGAGCAGTACTTC	CASSLQGPYLYEQYF
.	TRBV27	TRBJ1-4	.	TGTGCCAGCAGTTTTTCCGCGGCTAATGAAAAACTGTTTTTT	CASSFSAANEKLFF
TRBD1	TRBV5-1	TRBJ2-3	.	TGCGCCAGCAGCCTTCTCAGTAGACAGGGATCCACAGATACGCAGTATTTT	CASSLLSRQGSTDTQYF
TRBD1	TRBV18	TRBJ2-1	.	TGTGCCAGCTCACGACCCGACAGGGGGCCTTGGAATGAGCAGTTCTTC	CASSRPDRGPWNEQFF
TRBD1	TRBV6-2/TRBV6-3	TRBJ1-1	.	TGTGCCAGCAGTTACAATGGGGACAGATACACTGAAGCTTTCTTT	CASSYNGDRYTEAFF
TRBD2	TRBV4-2	TRBJ2-3	once	TGTGCCAGCAGCCAAGATTACCCTATAGCGGGGGTTAGCACAGATACGCAGTATTTT	CASSQDYPIAGVSTDTQYF
TRBD2	TRBV20-1	TRBJ2-1	.	TGCAGTGCTAGAATGACTAGCGGGGGCAATGAGCAGTTCTTC	CSARMTSGGNEQFF
TRBD2	TRBV20-1	TRBJ2-1	few	TGCAGTGCTAGAGACTTGACTAGCGGGTCTTACAATGAGCAGTTCTTC	CSARDLTSGSYNEQFF
.	TRBV4-3	TRBJ2-7	.	TGCGCCAGCAGCCAAGATGGCGGGATTGGGGGATTCTACGAGCAGTACTTC	CASSQDGGIGGFYEQYF